The sample holds a few counts of the clone carrying this T cell receptor (beta chain). Its antigen is not known. This sample stems from a study of identical twins. Regarding the study as a whole: Because invariant MAIT and iNKT cells could be present, zero-insertion analyses could be partly confounded.

The CDR3 runs to 17 residues. Trimming cost V 3 bases and J 2 bases, with 18 bases left between them. Germline V gene data show CDR1 as SNHLY and CDR2 as FYNNEI. A universal primer site was added by template switching, and unique molecular identifiers were carried by the cDNA. TCRdb reprocessed the 5' RACE reads via MiXCR and lists one record per CDR3 protein. The data show hundreds of thousands of distinct CDR3 sequences, roughly 20% seen once. The same sample was also used in a study of T cells expressing NK-cell markers. That report adds: The sequencing cohort of eight donors included seven HCMV-seropositive individuals and one seronegative individual. Roughly 6 of the donors carried dominant NKG2C+ clonotypes that took up roughly 1.0-7.5% of their CD8+ T cells.

The V gene is TRBV2, the J gene TRBJ2-3; a weak D match, TRBD2 (5 bases). The sample was PBMCs. This TCR derives from a woman aged 18-35 years in good health. The CDR3, as DNA: TGTGCCAGCAGTGATAACGGGCCCGGGAACCCCACAGATACGCAGTATTTT. Translated: CASSDNGPGNPTDTQYF.